The rows below give T cell receptor beta chains drawn from one sample of a study of T-cell memory formation after mild COVID-19. TCRdb re-called the 5' RACE reads with MiXCR, one entry per CDR3 protein. The repertoire holds hundreds of thousands of distinct CDR3 sequences, more than 20% seen once, with 21% in the top ten. Sequencing used PBMCs or a T cell subset sorted from them (not recorded which). The receptors originated from a man aged 18 to 35 who had mild COVID-19 (a few samples of this study predate the infection). Cell type and time point are not known. Both conserved end residues are part of each CDR3. The order of the fields is V gene, J gene, D gene, clone size, CDR3 protein, CDR3 DNA. The D gene is left open where the match is weak. Part of the rows lack a size; the others show once, few, many or a class for expanded clones.

v_call: TRBV18; j_call: TRBJ1-3; d_call: .; clone_size: .; cdr3_aa: CASSPTDTLGNTIYF; cdr3_nt: TGTGCCAGCTCACCGACGGATACTCTGGGAAACACCATATATTTT
v_call: TRBV28; j_call: TRBJ2-6; d_call: .; clone_size: .; cdr3_aa: CASRPDILTSSGANVLTF; cdr3_nt: TGTGCCAGCAGGCCAGACATCCTTACTTCCTCTGGGGCCAACGTCCTGACTTTC
v_call: TRBV5-6; j_call: TRBJ2-1; d_call: .; clone_size: .; cdr3_aa: CASSLFVNNEQFF; cdr3_nt: TGTGCCAGCAGCTTGTTTGTAAACAATGAGCAGTTCTTC
v_call: TRBV7-2; j_call: TRBJ2-3; d_call: TRBD2; clone_size: few; cdr3_aa: CASSTSGGALDTQYF; cdr3_nt: TGTGCCAGCAGCACTAGCGGGGGGGCATTAGATACGCAGTATTTT
v_call: TRBV29-1; j_call: TRBJ1-5; d_call: .; clone_size: .; cdr3_aa: CSVGTAGSTQPQHF; cdr3_nt: TGCAGCGTTGGGACAGCCGGGAGTACGCAGCCCCAGCATTTT
v_call: TRBV4-3; j_call: TRBJ2-1; d_call: TRBD1; clone_size: .; cdr3_aa: CASSQSWDRGYNEQFF; cdr3_nt: TGCGCCAGCAGCCAATCGTGGGACAGGGGCTACAATGAGCAGTTCTTC
v_call: TRBV10-3; j_call: TRBJ1-5; d_call: TRBD1; clone_size: .; cdr3_aa: CAISPGQGNSNQPQHF; cdr3_nt: TGTGCCATCAGTCCGGGACAGGGGAATAGCAATCAGCCCCAGCATTTT
v_call: TRBV5-1; j_call: TRBJ1-1; d_call: .; clone_size: .; cdr3_aa: CASSSDGSNTEAFF; cdr3_nt: TGCGCCAGCAGCTCGGACGGGTCGAACACTGAAGCTTTCTTT
v_call: TRBV24-1; j_call: TRBJ2-2; d_call: TRBD1; clone_size: few; cdr3_aa: CATSDSSRGPMGELFF; cdr3_nt: TGTGCCACCAGTGATTCGTCCAGGGGGCCGATGGGGGAGCTGTTTTTT
v_call: TRBV7-2; j_call: TRBJ2-5; d_call: .; clone_size: few; cdr3_aa: CASSLVAVRLEETQYF; cdr3_nt: TGTGCCAGCAGCTTAGTAGCAGTTCGACTGGAAGAGACCCAGTACTTC
v_call: TRBV27; j_call: TRBJ1-6; d_call: .; clone_size: .; cdr3_aa: CASSLSGNSPLHF; cdr3_nt: TGTGCCAGCAGTTTATCAGGCAATTCACCCCTCCACTTT
v_call: TRBV6-6; j_call: TRBJ2-7; d_call: .; clone_size: .; cdr3_aa: CASSLYTVGAGEQYF; cdr3_nt: TGTGCCAGCAGTCTATACACGGTGGGCGCCGGGGAGCAGTACTTC
v_call: TRBV5-1; j_call: TRBJ1-1; d_call: .; clone_size: few; cdr3_aa: CASSTNRLQKPEAFF; cdr3_nt: TGCGCCAGCAGTACTAACAGGCTACAAAAACCTGAAGCTTTCTTT
v_call: TRBV12-3/TRBV12-4; j_call: TRBJ2-3; d_call: TRBD2; clone_size: .; cdr3_aa: CASSTGGVDTQYF; cdr3_nt: TGTGCCAGCAGTACGGGGGGGGTAGATACGCAGTATTTT
v_call: TRBV7-2; j_call: TRBJ2-5; d_call: .; clone_size: once; cdr3_aa: CASSLGAATETQYF; cdr3_nt: TGTGCCAGCAGCTTAGGCGCAGCAACGGAGACCCAGTACTTC
v_call: TRBV12-3/TRBV12-4; j_call: TRBJ2-7; d_call: TRBD2; clone_size: .; cdr3_aa: CASSLALAGGRFLSYEQYF; cdr3_nt: TGTGCCAGCAGTTTAGCACTAGCGGGGGGCCGGTTCCTCTCCTACGAGCAGTACTTC
v_call: TRBV7-2; j_call: TRBJ1-5; d_call: TRBD1; clone_size: .; cdr3_aa: CASSPDRVQPQHF; cdr3_nt: TGTGCCAGCAGTCCGGACAGGGTTCAGCCCCAGCATTTT
v_call: TRBV7-2; j_call: TRBJ2-5; d_call: .; clone_size: few; cdr3_aa: CASSLRSLETQYF; cdr3_nt: TGTGCCAGCAGCTTACGTAGTTTAGAGACCCAGTACTTC
v_call: TRBV6-6; j_call: TRBJ1-4; d_call: TRBD1; clone_size: .; cdr3_aa: CASTLTGAGEKLFF; cdr3_nt: TGTGCCAGCACATTAACAGGGGCGGGTGAAAAACTGTTTTTT
v_call: TRBV7-9; j_call: TRBJ1-1; d_call: .; clone_size: many; cdr3_aa: CASSLWGMNTEAFF; cdr3_nt: TGTGCCAGCAGCTTATGGGGGATGAACACTGAAGCTTTCTTT
v_call: TRBV6-1; j_call: TRBJ1-3; d_call: .; clone_size: .; cdr3_aa: CASSGRSGNTIYF; cdr3_nt: TGTGCCAGCAGTGGGAGGAGTGGAAACACCATATATTTT
v_call: TRBV20-1; j_call: TRBJ1-1; d_call: .; clone_size: .; cdr3_aa: CSARKRNTEAFF; cdr3_nt: TGCAGTGCTAGGAAAAGGAACACTGAAGCTTTCTTT
v_call: TRBV5-5; j_call: TRBJ2-1; d_call: .; clone_size: .; cdr3_aa: CASALGSYNEQFF; cdr3_nt: TGTGCCAGCGCACTAGGATCCTACAATGAGCAGTTCTTC
v_call: TRBV5-1; j_call: TRBJ2-5; d_call: TRBD1; clone_size: .; cdr3_aa: CASSLARQAGGIQETQYF; cdr3_nt: TGCGCCAGCAGCTTAGCTAGACAGGCAGGGGGCATCCAAGAGACCCAGTACTTC
v_call: TRBV24-1; j_call: TRBJ2-1; d_call: TRBD2; clone_size: .; cdr3_aa: CATSDLRTSGGEQFF; cdr3_nt: TGTGCCACCAGTGATCTACGGACTAGCGGGGGCGAGCAGTTCTTC
v_call: TRBV7-8; j_call: TRBJ1-2; d_call: .; clone_size: few; cdr3_aa: CASSPKGGIGLGYTF; cdr3_nt: TGTGCCAGCAGCCCCAAGGGGGGGATCGGACTTGGCTACACCTTC
v_call: TRBV20-1; j_call: TRBJ1-1; d_call: TRBD1; clone_size: few; cdr3_aa: CSARDLLRQGIAEAFF; cdr3_nt: TGCAGTGCTAGAGATCTTCTCCGACAGGGCATAGCTGAAGCTTTCTTT
v_call: TRBV6-1; j_call: TRBJ2-4; d_call: TRBD1; clone_size: once; cdr3_aa: CATCKLGGPLAKNIQYF; cdr3_nt: TGTGCCACCTGTAAACTAGGGGGCCCCTTAGCCAAAAACATTCAGTACTTC
v_call: TRBV3-1; j_call: TRBJ2-2; d_call: .; clone_size: .; cdr3_aa: CASSPRALNTGELFF; cdr3_nt: TGTGCCAGCAGTCCTAGGGCCTTGAACACCGGGGAGCTATTTTTT
v_call: TRBV4-3; j_call: TRBJ2-5; d_call: .; clone_size: .; cdr3_aa: CASSLSGPGETQYF; cdr3_nt: TGCGCCAGCAGCCTCTCCGGACCGGGTGAGACCCAGTACTTC
v_call: TRBV18; j_call: TRBJ1-2; d_call: .; clone_size: few; cdr3_aa: CASSPLGGQDYGYTF; cdr3_nt: TGTGCCAGCTCACCACTAGGGGGGCAAGACTATGGCTACACCTTC
v_call: TRBV27; j_call: TRBJ2-7; d_call: TRBD1; clone_size: .; cdr3_aa: CASSPPPGQGYEQYF; cdr3_nt: TGTGCCAGCAGTCCGCCTCCGGGACAGGGATACGAGCAGTACTTC
v_call: TRBV4-3; j_call: TRBJ2-1; d_call: .; clone_size: many; cdr3_aa: CASSQVPGSSYNEQFF; cdr3_nt: TGCGCCAGCAGCCAAGTGCCCGGGAGCTCCTACAATGAGCAGTTCTTC
v_call: TRBV5-1; j_call: TRBJ2-4; d_call: .; clone_size: many; cdr3_aa: CASSIGQNFVKNIQYF; cdr3_nt: TGCGCCAGCAGCATCGGACAGAATTTTGTCAAAAACATTCAGTACTTC
v_call: TRBV3-1; j_call: TRBJ2-5; d_call: .; clone_size: .; cdr3_aa: CASRRQSYQETQYF; cdr3_nt: TGTGCCAGCAGGCGTCAGTCGTACCAAGAGACCCAGTACTTC
v_call: TRBV7-8; j_call: TRBJ2-2; d_call: .; clone_size: few; cdr3_aa: CASSLARGAGELFF; cdr3_nt: TGTGCCAGCAGCTTAGCGAGGGGGGCCGGGGAGCTGTTTTTT
v_call: TRBV6-6; j_call: TRBJ1-2; d_call: .; clone_size: .; cdr3_aa: CASSYSTGNYGYTF; cdr3_nt: TGTGCCAGCAGTTACTCTACGGGGAACTATGGCTACACCTTC
v_call: TRBV7-2; j_call: TRBJ1-2; d_call: .; clone_size: few; cdr3_aa: CASSFDGYGYTF; cdr3_nt: TGTGCCAGCAGCTTTGATGGCTATGGCTACACCTTC
v_call: TRBV12-3/TRBV12-4; j_call: TRBJ2-5; d_call: .; clone_size: few; cdr3_aa: CASTLSVGETQYF; cdr3_nt: TGTGCCAGCACCCTTTCGGTTGGAGAGACCCAGTACTTC